A single sample is the source of the 21 T cell receptor beta chains below, sequenced in a study of T cell repertoires in cytomegalovirus infection. These receptors have no identified antigens. TCRdb analysed the reads with MiXCR anew, one entry per CDR3 protein. The sample holds about 350,000 distinct CDR3 sequences; roughly a third are singletons and the top ten take approximately 13%. The input for sequencing was cultured PBMCs, taken from culture after CMV antigen stimulation. The receptors come from a human donor in good health (CMV status not recorded). Some clones in this sample may be carry-over from other donors' samples.

There are a few counts of this clonotype. The J gene is TRBJ2-3, the V gene TRBV18; 8 bases are a match to TRBD2. Germline values: CDR1 KGHSH, CDR2 LQKENI. This CDR3 is built from 18 residues. Trimming cost V 0 bases and J 6 bases; bases outside gene matches: 14. The CDR3 protein is CASSPPLIGLAQFDTQYF. For the CDR3, the DNA is TGTGCCAGCTCACCACCTTTAATCGGACTAGCCCAATTCGATACGCAGTATTTT.

The rearrangement uses TRBV20-1 and TRBJ2-7; the D call may be TRBD1 or TRBD2 (6 bases each). The V end lost 7 bases, the J end lost 8 bases, and 24 bases lay between the germline ends. Germline V gene sequence: CDR1 DFQATT, CDR2 SNEGSKA (reference sequence). The CDR3 totals 14 residues. CDR3 amino acids: CSVSFPGGLQKQYF. CDR3 DNA sequence: TGCAGTGTTTCCTTCCCCGGGGGCCTGCAAAAGCAGTACTTC.

The CDR3 is CASSPRGTDEQFF. CDR3 nucleotides: TGTGCCAGCAGCCCGCGGGGCACGGATGAGCAGTTCTTC. The chain couples TRBV7-3 to TRBJ2-1; D perhaps matches TRBD2 (6 bases). From germline, CDR1 is SGHTA and CDR2 FQGTGA. V gave up 5 bases and J gave up 8 bases, with 13 bases separating them. The CDR3 extends over 13 amino acids.

This clonotype occurred a few times. This sequence joins TRBV6-1 and TRBJ2-5; no clear D gene. CDR3 size: 14 residues. Germline CDR1 and CDR2: MNHNS and SASEGT. The germline V and J ends were trimmed by 4 bases and 1 base, with 10 bases remaining between them. This CDR3 is CASSVGTSQETQYF. CDR3 coding DNA: TGTGCCAGCAGTGTCGGCACCTCCCAAGAGACCCAGTACTTC.

The chain links TRBV7-6 to TRBJ2-5; D remains unclear. Trimming removed 3 bases from V and 3 bases from J, with 17 bases in between. CDR1 SGHVS and CDR2 FNYEAQ come from the germline V gene. This CDR3 comprises 16 residues. CDR3 loop: CASSFSDTGREETQYF. In DNA, the CDR3 is TGTGCCAGCAGCTTCTCGGATACCGGCCGAGAAGAGACCCAGTACTTC.

The chain employs TRBV10-2 and TRBJ1-2; a weak D match, TRBD1 (5 bases). V was clipped by 8 bases and J by 2 bases, with 6 bases between them. This CDR3 contains 11 residues. The V gene's germline CDR1 is WSHSY and CDR2 SAAADI. CDR3 in DNA: TGCGCCAGCGGGGGAAACTATGGCTACACCTTC. This codes for CASGGNYGYTF.

In its sample, this clonotype was seen a few times. The V and J genes are TRBV7-3 and TRBJ1-1; unclear D gene. The CDR3 is 12 amino acids. CDR1 SGHTA and CDR2 FQGTGA come from the germline V gene. V was clipped by 5 bases and J by 6 bases, with 10 bases between them. Written as DNA, the CDR3 is TGTGCCAGCAGCCCGGTTGGGCCTGAAGCTTTCTTT. Residues: CASSPVGPEAFF.

This chain joins TRBV7-2 and TRBJ2-7; D is perhaps TRBD1 (6 bases). The CDR3 spans 13 residues. The V end was cut by 1 base, the J end by 3 bases, with 7 bases between. Germline V gene data show CDR1 as SGHTA and CDR2 as FQGNSA. CDR3 coding DNA: TGTGCCAGCAGCTTAGGACAGGTCTACGAGCAGTACTTC. Translating it yields CASSLGQVYEQYF. Supplemented by reference TRBV7-2 and TRBJ2-7, the full variable domain reads GAGVSQSPSNKVTEKGKDVELRCDPISGHTALYWYRQSLGQGLEFLIYFQGNSAPDKSGLPSDRFSAERTGGSVSTLTIQRTQQEDSAVYLCASSLGQVYEQYFGPGTRLTVT.

This clonotype was detected many times. The chain has TRBV6-1 and TRBJ1-2; unclear D gene. CDR1 is MNHNS and CDR2 is SASEGT in the germline V gene. Trimming shortened V by 5 bases and J by 6 bases, and 28 bases separated the two germline ends. The CDR3 sequence is 18 residues long. The CDR3 DNA is TGTGCCAGCAGTTCCCCCCGACGTCGTGGAAGGCCGGCGAATGGCTACACCTTC. Protein sequence: CASSSPRRRGRPANGYTF.

There are many counts of this clonotype. This rearrangement joins TRBV7-2 to TRBJ2-1; D gene unclear. Germline V gives CDR1 SGHTA, CDR2 FQGNSA. Trimming took off 5 bases at V and 5 bases at J, with 16 bases between the two ends. The CDR3 runs 15 residues. CDR3 protein: CASSRATVPNNEQFF. For the CDR3, the DNA is TGTGCCAGCAGCCGTGCCACTGTACCCAACAATGAGCAGTTCTTC.

V usage is TRBV11-3 and J usage is TRBJ2-7; D ambiguous. V was pared by 1 base and J by 6 bases, with 4 bases between. The CDR3 totals 11 residues. Looked up from germline, CDR1 is SGHNT and CDR2 is YENEEA. CDR3 bases: TGTGCCAGCAGCTTAGCCTCCGAGCAGTACGTC. Translation: CASSLASEQYV.

The chain has TRBV7-8 and TRBJ2-7, with 10 bases aligning to TRBD2. The germline CDR1 and CDR2 sequences are SGHVS and FQNEAQ. V dropped 0 bases and J dropped 4; count of bases not matched to a gene: 6. This CDR3 is 16 amino acids long. CDR3 DNA sequence: TGTGCCAGCAGCTTAGCCAGCGGGAGGGAGAATTACGAGCAGTACTTC. This sequence encodes CASSLASGRENYEQYF.

This clonotype was seen only a few times. The chain recombines TRBV19 with TRBJ2-1; D remains unclear. The CDR3 sequence is 11 residues long. The V gene lost 4 bases and the J gene lost 4 bases, with 2 bases spanning the gap. CDR1 LNHDA and CDR2 SQIVND come from the germline V gene (reference sequence). CDR3 region: CASSKYNEQFF. CDR3 bases: TGTGCCAGTAGTAAATACAATGAGCAGTTCTTC.

This clonotype turned up a few times. V usage is TRBV7-2 and J usage is TRBJ2-1; a weak D match, TRBD2 (5 bases). Germline V gene lookup returns CDR1 SGHTA and CDR2 FQGNSA. Trimming took 3 bases from V and 0 from J, leaving 9 bases between them. This CDR3 is built from 15 residues. CDR3 in amino acids: CASSFLARSYNEQFF. The CDR3 DNA reads as TGTGCCAGCAGCTTTCTAGCCCGCTCCTACAATGAGCAGTTCTTC.

This clonotype was found many times. The chain is built from TRBV7-2 and TRBJ2-3; the D is unclear. The CDR3 runs 14 residues. Trimming took 6 bases from V and 5 from J, leaving 15 bases between them. Germline loops: CDR1 SGHTA, CDR2 FQGNSA. The DNA for the CDR3 is TGTGCCAGCAGAAAGCTGACTGTCGGAGATACGCAGTATTTT. Translating it yields CASRKLTVGDTQYF.

The J gene is TRBJ2-3, the V gene TRBV7-2; TRBD2 matches 7 bases. CDR3 length: 15 residues. V lost 1 base, J lost 7 bases, and 8 bases stayed unmatched. Germline V gives CDR1 SGHTA, CDR2 FQGNSA. The CDR3 is CASSLEYRGGNTQYF. In nucleotides, the CDR3 is TGTGCCAGCAGCTTAGAATATCGGGGAGGGAATACGCAGTATTTT.

The gene calls are TRBV5-4 and TRBJ2-1; the D is unclear. With 2 bases removed from V and 5 bases from J, the gap between germline ends came to 11 bases. The CDR3 has 14 residues. CDR1 SGHNT and CDR2 YYREEE come from the germline V gene (reference sequence). CDR3 protein: CASSLWLRNNEQFF. CDR3 nucleotide sequence: TGTGCCAGCAGCTTATGGCTACGGAACAATGAGCAGTTCTTC.

V usage is TRBV29-1 and J usage is TRBJ2-1, with 10 bases aligning to TRBD2. CDR1 is SQVTM, CDR2 ANQGSEA, per germline. The CDR3 totals 13 residues. J was trimmed by 6 bases and V by 4 bases; bases with no gene match: 3. The CDR3 protein is CSVASSGSNEQFF. The CDR3 DNA sequence: TGCAGCGTTGCGTCTAGCGGGAGCAATGAGCAGTTCTTC.

This clonotype was seen only a few times. The CDR3: CASSIEGHLLGGQPQHF. Here the CDR3 DNA reads TGTGCCAGTAGTATAGAAGGGCATCTCCTGGGAGGACAGCCCCAGCATTTT. The rearrangement links TRBV19 to TRBJ1-5; D gene uncertain. Germline lookup yields CDR1 LNHDA and CDR2 SQIVND (reference sequence). Trimming removed 0 bases at V and 7 bases at J, with 19 bases between. CDR3 length: 17 residues.

The genes are TRBV28 and TRBJ1-5; possibly TRBD1 for D (5 bases). Trimming removed 0 bases at V and 1 base at J, with 13 bases between. Germline V gene lookup returns CDR1 MDHEN and CDR2 SYDVKM. The CDR3 extends over 17 amino acids. As DNA, the CDR3 is TGTGCCAGCAGTTTATGGAGAGGGACCCCAAGCAATCAGCCCCAGCATTTT. Translating gives CASSLWRGTPSNQPQHF.

This clonotype was observed a few times. The CDR3 sequence: CASRLLAGGAYEQYV. CDR3 nucleotides: TGTGCCAGCAGACTACTAGCGGGAGGCGCCTACGAGCAGTACGTC. The chain couples TRBV5-6 to TRBJ2-7; 12 positions agree with TRBD2. The CDR3 extends over 15 amino acids. Germline trimming cut 5 bases from V and 2 bases from J; bases unmatched to any gene: 5. The V gene's germline CDR1 is SGHDT and CDR2 YYEEEE.